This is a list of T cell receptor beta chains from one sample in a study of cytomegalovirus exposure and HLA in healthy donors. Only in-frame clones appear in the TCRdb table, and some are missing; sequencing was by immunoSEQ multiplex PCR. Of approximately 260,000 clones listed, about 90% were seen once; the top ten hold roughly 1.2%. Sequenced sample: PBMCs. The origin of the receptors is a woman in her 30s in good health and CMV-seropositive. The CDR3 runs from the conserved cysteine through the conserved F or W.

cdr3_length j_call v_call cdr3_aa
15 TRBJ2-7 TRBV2 CASRGGTSGFYEQYF
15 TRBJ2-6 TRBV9 CASSVVSTGANVLTF
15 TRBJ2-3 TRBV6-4 CASSDSTSGSDTQYF
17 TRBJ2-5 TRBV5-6 CASSLRVGTATQETQYF
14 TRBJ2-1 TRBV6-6 CASSIAVSYNEQFF
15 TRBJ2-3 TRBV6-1 CASSEVSRVTDTQYF
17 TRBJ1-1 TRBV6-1 CASSEKRRLTGDTEAFF
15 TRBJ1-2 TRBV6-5 CASSYREDSLYGYTF
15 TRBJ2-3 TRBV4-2 CASSQVWGGTDTQYF
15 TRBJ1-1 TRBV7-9 CASTKVGRGNTEAFF
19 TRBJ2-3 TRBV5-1 CASSPGGVSGRAKADTQYF
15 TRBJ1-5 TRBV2 CASSEARVNNQPQHF
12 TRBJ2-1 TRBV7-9 CASSLQGNEQFF
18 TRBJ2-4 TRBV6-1 CASSEAKEWRAAKNIQYF
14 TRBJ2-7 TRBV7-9 CASSLRATSYEQYF
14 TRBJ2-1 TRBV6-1 CASSEDRGGNEQFF
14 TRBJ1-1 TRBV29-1 CSVMGGGRNTEAFF
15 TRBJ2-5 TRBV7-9 CASSLGTGGEETQYF
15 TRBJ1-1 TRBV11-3 CASRTFGGWNTEAFF
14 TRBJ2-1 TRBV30 CAWRGVGGWNEQFF
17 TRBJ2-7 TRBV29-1 CSALGASLWAGGYEQYF
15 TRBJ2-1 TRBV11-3 CASSSRASGSNEQFF
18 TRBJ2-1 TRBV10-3 CAISGPTTSGSELDEQFF
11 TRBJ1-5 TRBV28 CSGGEWGPQHF
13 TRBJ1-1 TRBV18 CASSPNTGNEAFF
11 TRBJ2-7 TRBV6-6 CASRRDSEQYF
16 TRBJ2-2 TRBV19 CASSNAGGNGAGELFF
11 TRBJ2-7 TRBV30 CAWGGRDEQYF
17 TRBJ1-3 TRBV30 CAWSLGSSRASGNTIYF
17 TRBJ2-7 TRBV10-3 CAISPTSGRPSSYEQYF
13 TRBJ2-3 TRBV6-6 CASSDVQGDTQYF
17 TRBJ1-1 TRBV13 CASSSALEGALNTEAFF
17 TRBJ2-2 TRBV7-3 CASRPPGRTTNTGELFF
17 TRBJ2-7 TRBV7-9 CASSLVPGLAVVYEQYF
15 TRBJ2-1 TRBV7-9 CASSLIAPGYNEQFF
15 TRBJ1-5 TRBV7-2 CASSLMDRAPQPQHF
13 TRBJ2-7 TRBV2 CASVWETNYEQYF
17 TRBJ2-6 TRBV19 CASSLRDTFSGANVLTF
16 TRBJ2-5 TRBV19 CASSIHTGQHKETQYF
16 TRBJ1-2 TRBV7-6 CASSSALDRGLYGYTF
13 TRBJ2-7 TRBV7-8 CASSRGRTYEQYF
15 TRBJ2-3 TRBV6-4 CASSRLGGGSDTQYF
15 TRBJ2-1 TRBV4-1 CASRQGQGGNNEQFF
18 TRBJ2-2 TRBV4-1 CASSQGPSSGTSGGELFF
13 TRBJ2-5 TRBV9 CASSVDTQETQYF
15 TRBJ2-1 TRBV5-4 CASSLPSGSVDEQFF
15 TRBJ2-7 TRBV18 CASSQPGQGFYEQYF
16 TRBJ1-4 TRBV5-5 CASSLGDRGSFEKLFF
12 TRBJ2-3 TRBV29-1 CSVTGSTDTQYF
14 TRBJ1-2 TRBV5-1 CASSTGQGGDGYTF
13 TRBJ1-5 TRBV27 CASSPMRSQPQHF
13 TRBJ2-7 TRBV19 CASSQGLPYEQYF
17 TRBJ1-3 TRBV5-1 CASSLGTTQGPGNTIYF
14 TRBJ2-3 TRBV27 CASSFEGVTDTQYF
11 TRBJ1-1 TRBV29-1 CSATHGGEAFF